This entry describes one T cell receptor beta chain. The antigen remains undetermined. The V and J ends lost 1 base and 0 bases respectively, with 9 bases between them. CDR3 length: 16 amino acids. Germline CDR1 reads LGHDT; CDR2 reads YNNKEL (reference sequence). Libraries were prepared by immunoSEQ multiplex PCR; TCRdb keeps only in-frame clonotypes and omits some of them. In the table there are over 130,000 clones, roughly nine tenths of which are singletons. These data originate in a study of T cell responses to AZD1222 COVID-19 vaccine. Study results and limitations: Breadth and depth of Spike-specific TCRs rose after two AZD1222 doses. The donors showed a predominance of white British ancestry and of females, with possible underestimation of clonal diversity. Repertoires were obtained only post-peak T cell response. At 160-218 and 743-854, vaccine-associated CD4 TCRs were dominant, and they spanned spike.

The sequence derives from an adult who received the MenACWY meningococcal vaccine as a control. V is TRBV3-1 (or the pseudogene TRBV3-2) and J is TRBJ2-2; a possible D gene is TRBD1 (5 bases). The specimen was peripheral blood, collected 28 days after the second dose of the MenACWY control vaccine. CDR3 residues: CASSQGGRTNTGELFF. In DNA, the CDR3 is TGTGCCAGCAGCCAAGGGGGCAGAACGAACACCGGGGAGCTGTTTTTT.